These T cell receptor beta chains were read from a single sample in a study of vaccination effects on CD4 cells after COVID-19. No antigen is known for these receptors. Sequenced by immunoSEQ multiplex PCR; TCRdb stores in-frame clones only, minus some. The sample includes fewer than 40,000 clones, about 80% of them seen just once. The sequencing here drew on CD4+ T cells from PBMCs cultured with HCoV-NL63 spike peptides, taken after COVID-19 vaccination. The source is a human donor who received a COVID-19 vaccine. Some clones in this sample may be carry-over from other donors' samples. Both conserved end residues are part of each CDR3. D genes are given only for firm matches. A row's size may be missing; if present it is once, few, many or a size class.

j_call v_call d_call clone_size cdr3_nt cdr3_aa
TRBJ2-3 TRBV5-8 . . TGTGCCAGCAGCTTGAGGGCAAGAGCTAGCACAGATACGCAGTATTTT CASSLRARASTDTQYF
TRBJ1-5 TRBV20-1 . once TGCAGTGCTAAGGGGCATCAGCCCCAGCATTTT CSAKGHQPQHF
TRBJ1-2 TRBV10-3 . . TGTGCCATCAGTGTCGAGGGATCGTACTATGGCTACACCTTC CAISVEGSYYGYTF
TRBJ1-1 TRBV7-2 . . TGTGCCAGCAGCTTAGAGGGGGTTCTCCGCACTGAAGCTTTCTTT CASSLEGVLRTEAFF
TRBJ2-3 TRBV24-1 TRBD2 . TGTGCCACCAGTGCGGCCCTAGCGGGGATCACAGATACGCAGTATTTT CATSAALAGITDTQYF
TRBJ1-6 TRBV30 . . TGTGCCTGGAACCAACAGACTGCATCACCCCTCCACTTT CAWNQQTASPLHF
TRBJ2-2 TRBV29-1 . . TGCAGCGTTGCCCTTCGGGGAGAGGAGCTGTTTTTT CSVALRGEELFF
TRBJ2-2 TRBV24-1 . . TGTGCCACCAGTGATTCCGTCAGCACCGGGGAGCTGTTTTTT CATSDSVSTGELFF
TRBJ1-2 TRBV4-1 . . TGCGCCAGCAGCCAACATAGTTTGTCCGGGTCTTATGGCTACACCTTC CASSQHSLSGSYGYTF
TRBJ2-4 TRBV7-3 TRBD1 . TGTGCCAGCAGCGCCGACAGGGAAGACATTCAGTACTTC CASSADREDIQYF
TRBJ1-2 TRBV6-5 . . TGTGCCAGCAGGAGAAGCCCCCGGGATCTCGGCTACACCTTC CASRRSPRDLGYTF
TRBJ1-3 TRBV6-6 . . TGTGCCAGCACCGCCACTCCCGGAAACACCATATATTTT CASTATPGNTIYF
TRBJ2-2 TRBV4-2 . few TGTGCCAGCAGCCAAGCAGCTCTTGCGGGCGGGGAGCTGTTTTTT CASSQAALAGGELFF
TRBJ2-2 TRBV7-2 . . TGTGCCAGCAGCTTCTCGAGCGGTTACACCGGGGAGCTGTTTTTT CASSFSSGYTGELFF
TRBJ1-1 TRBV3-1/TRBV3-2 . . TGTGCCAGCAGCCAAGAATGGGGTTTTTTAACTGAAGCTTTCTTT CASSQEWGFLTEAFF
TRBJ1-1 TRBV11-2 TRBD1 . TGTGCCAGCAGCTCGACAGGGGGCTGGTTGAACACTGAAGCTTTCTTT CASSSTGGWLNTEAFF
TRBJ2-5 TRBV7-7 . . TGTGCCAGCGGCGTGGGGGGCCAAGAGACCCAGTACTTC CASGVGGQETQYF
TRBJ1-5 TRBV5-6 . once TGTGCCAGCAGCTTGCAAGGGGTGAGCAATCAGCCCCAGCATTTT CASSLQGVSNQPQHF
TRBJ1-3 TRBV19 . . TGTGCCAGTAGTATATCGACGGCCAACGTGGAAAACACCATATATTTT CASSISTANVENTIYF
TRBJ2-1 TRBV6-5 TRBD2 . TGTGCCAGCAGTCTACTAGCGGGGGGTGGGGATGAGCAGTTCTTC CASSLLAGGGDEQFF
TRBJ2-1 TRBV11-3 . . TGTGCCAGCAGCTTATCTGGAGGGTATGAGCAGTTCTTC CASSLSGGYEQFF
TRBJ1-3 TRBV19 . . TGTGCCAGTAGTATAGCGGGGACTGGAAACACCATATATTTT CASSIAGTGNTIYF
TRBJ1-3 TRBV4-2 . . TGTGCCAGCAGCCAAGATGGGGGTTACTCTGGAAACACCATATATTTT CASSQDGGYSGNTIYF
TRBJ1-5 TRBV15 . few TGTGCCACCAGCAGAGGACAGATAAATCAGCCCCAGCATTTT CATSRGQINQPQHF
TRBJ1-6 TRBV9 . . TGTGCCAGCAGCGTAGGCCCTCAGCCGTATAATTCACCCCTCCACTTT CASSVGPQPYNSPLHF
TRBJ2-5 TRBV5-1 TRBD2 . TGCGCCAGCAGCTTGCGGTTAGCGGGGGGGCAAGAGACCCAGTACTTC CASSLRLAGGQETQYF
TRBJ2-2 TRBV5-1 TRBD2 once TGCGCCAGCAGCTGGGTAGCGGGGGACACCGGGGAGCTGTTTTTT CASSWVAGDTGELFF
TRBJ1-3 TRBV5-4 . few TGTGCCAGCAGCTCAAAGGCAGGGAGCGTGGGGGACACCATATATTTT CASSSKAGSVGDTIYF
TRBJ1-2 TRBV7-2 TRBD1 . TGTGCCAGCAGTAGTTACCGCGACAGGGAAAACTATGGCTACACCTTC CASSSYRDRENYGYTF
TRBJ2-3 TRBV5-8 . . TGTGCCAGCAGCTTGGGGACGGCACTTGTGTTCGGTCTAGATACGCAGTATTTT CASSLGTALVFGLDTQYF
TRBJ1-5 TRBV20-1 TRBD1 once TGCAGTGCTAGTAGCACAGGGGGCAATCAGCCCCAGCATTTT CSASSTGGNQPQHF
TRBJ1-4 TRBV6-5 . . TGTGCCAGCAGTTACGCTAATGAAAAACTGTTTTTT CASSYANEKLFF
TRBJ1-1 TRBV6-5 TRBD1 . TGTGCCAGCAGGGTAGACAGGGGACACACTGAAGCTTTCTTT CASRVDRGHTEAFF
TRBJ2-2 TRBV25-1 . . TGTGCCAGCAGTGAGCTGGGCAGGGATAGTCTGGCGGAGCTGTTTTTT CASSELGRDSLAELFF
TRBJ1-1 TRBV7-9 . . TGTGCCAGCAGCTCAAGACCCACCCCGGGCACTGAAGCTTTCTTT CASSSRPTPGTEAFF
TRBJ1-4 TRBV7-2 . . TGTGCCAGCAGCTTAGTAGGGGGGCTTAATGAAAAACTGTTTTTT CASSLVGGLNEKLFF
TRBJ1-1 TRBV15 . . TGTGCCACCAGCAGAGATTGGAGGGTCTCGAACACTGAAGCTTTCTTT CATSRDWRVSNTEAFF
TRBJ2-6 TRBV28 . . TGTGCCAGCAGTATAACAGGGTCTGGGGCCAACGTCCTGACTTTC CASSITGSGANVLTF
TRBJ2-6 TRBV5-5 . . TGTGCCAGCAGGGACACCTCTGGGGCCAACGTCCTGACTTTC CASRDTSGANVLTF
TRBJ2-1 TRBV7-7 TRBD1 few TGTGCCAGCAGCCCAGCCGGGACAGGGTTGAATGAGCAGTTCTTC CASSPAGTGLNEQFF
TRBJ2-1 TRBV24-1 . . TGTGCCACCAGTGACCCCGTGGCTCACAATGAGCAGTTCTTC CATSDPVAHNEQFF
TRBJ2-5 TRBV20-1 TRBD2 once TGCAGTGCAAGTGGACCTAGCGGGGGGGCGTTTGAGACCCAGTACTTC CSASGPSGGAFETQYF
TRBJ1-4 TRBV29-1 . . TGCAGCGCCTCCTCCAGCTCCCGAGGTAATGAAAAACTGTTTTTT CSASSSSRGNEKLFF
TRBJ2-3 TRBV3-1/TRBV3-2 TRBD2 . TGTGCCAGCTCGCGGGGGGGCACAGATACGCAGTATTTT CASSRGGTDTQYF
TRBJ1-6 TRBV7-3 . . TGTGCCAGCAGCTTAACGGGACGTGCCGATTCACCCCTCCACTTT CASSLTGRADSPLHF
TRBJ1-1 TRBV10-3 TRBD1 few TGTGCCATCAGGGAAGGACAGGAGGACGCTGAAGCTTTCTTT CAIREGQEDAEAFF
TRBJ1-2 TRBV3-1/TRBV3-2 . . TGTGCCAGCAGCCAAGTCGCGACTAACTATGGCTACACCTTC CASSQVATNYGYTF
TRBJ1-1 TRBV5-1 . . TGCGCCAGCAGCCCAGGGATGAACACTGAAGCTTTCTTT CASSPGMNTEAFF
TRBJ1-3 TRBV7-2 . . TGTGCCAGCAGCTCAGAAACAGGGTCTGGAAACACCATATATTTT CASSSETGSGNTIYF
TRBJ2-3 TRBV27 TRBD2 once TGTGCCAGCAGTTTATCCCGGGAGGCAACGCAGTATTTT CASSLSREATQYF
TRBJ2-1 TRBV27 . few TGTGCCAGCAGTTTATCGAACTCAGCGAGGAGTGAGCAGTTCTTC CASSLSNSARSEQFF
TRBJ1-3 TRBV30 TRBD1 . TGTGCCTGGAGGCTACAACAGGGGGTTACTGGAAACACCATATATTTT CAWRLQQGVTGNTIYF
TRBJ1-6 TRBV2 . few TGTGCCAGCTCCCAACCGGGACGGCCCAATTCACCCCTCCACTTT CASSQPGRPNSPLHF
TRBJ2-1 TRBV7-8 TRBD2 . TGTGCCAGCAGCCTGGCTTCTAACTTAGCGGGGGAAAGCTACAATGAGCAGTTCTTC CASSLASNLAGESYNEQFF
TRBJ1-5 TRBV18 . once TGTGCCAGCTCACCACCGGCGGGTGGGAGCAATCAGCCCCAGCATTTT CASSPPAGGSNQPQHF